This TCR beta chain was observed in a study of T cell changes during pregnancy in multiple sclerosis. Only in-frame clones appear in the TCRdb table, and some are missing; sequencing was by immunoSEQ multiplex PCR. Among over 60,000 clones listed, about 93% were seen once. Germline V gives CDR1 SGHTA, CDR2 FQGNSA. CDR3 length: 12 amino acids. Trimming removed 3 bases at V and 6 bases at J, with 9 bases between. The material sequenced was peripheral blood, taken in the first trimester of pregnancy. The chain carries TRBV7-2 and TRBJ2-7; D is perhaps TRBD1 (6 bases). The sequence derives from a female donor with multiple sclerosis, enrolled in a pregnancy study. CDR3 sequence reads: CASSFTGSEQYF. Written as DNA, the CDR3 is TGTGCCAGCAGCTTCACAGGGAGCGAGCAGTACTTC.